The 2 T cell receptor beta chains given below trace back to one sample, sequenced in a study of tissue T cells after allogeneic stem cell transplantation. Measured with immunoSEQ multiplex PCR; TCRdb has only the in-frame clones, and not every one. This sample carries about 43,000 clones, around 90% of them seen once, and the ten largest clones take about 4%. The sample in question was blood, obtained before transplantation. These receptors originate from a woman aged 35-75 years who later had graft-versus-host disease after an allogeneic stem cell transplant.

The chain employs TRBV10-3 and TRBJ1-2; D call uncertain. V gave up 5 bases and J gave up 6 bases, with 13 bases separating them. The CDR3 contains 13 residues. Germline loops: CDR1 ENHRY, CDR2 SYGVKD. The CDR3: CAISISPEDGYTF. CDR3 DNA: TGTGCCATCAGTATTTCACCAGAGGATGGCTACACCTTC.

CDR3 nucleotide sequence: TGTGCCTGGGAACTACCGGGACTAGCGGACCGCAACCTCTACGAGCAGTACTTC. Amino acids: CAWELPGLADRNLYEQYF. The rearrangement uses TRBV30 and TRBJ2-7; 11 positions agree with TRBD2. The germline V gene encodes CDR1 GTSNPN and CDR2 SVGIG (reference sequence). This CDR3 has 18 amino acids. V was pared by 5 bases and J by 3 bases, with 18 bases of the junction left unmatched.